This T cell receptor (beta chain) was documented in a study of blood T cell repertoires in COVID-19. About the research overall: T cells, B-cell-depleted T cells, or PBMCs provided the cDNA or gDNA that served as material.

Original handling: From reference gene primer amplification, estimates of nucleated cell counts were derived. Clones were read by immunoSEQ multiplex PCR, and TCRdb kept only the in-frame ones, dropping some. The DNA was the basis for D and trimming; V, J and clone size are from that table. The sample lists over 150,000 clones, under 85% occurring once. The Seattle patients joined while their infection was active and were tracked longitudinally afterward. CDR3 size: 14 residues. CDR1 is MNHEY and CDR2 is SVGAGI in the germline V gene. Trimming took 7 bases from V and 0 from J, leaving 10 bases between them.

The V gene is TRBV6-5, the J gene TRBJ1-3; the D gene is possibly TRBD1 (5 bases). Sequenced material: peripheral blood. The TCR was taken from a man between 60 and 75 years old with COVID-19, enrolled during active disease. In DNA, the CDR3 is TGTGCCAGCAAACAGGCCTTCTCTGGAAACACCATATATTTT. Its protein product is CASKQAFSGNTIYF.